These 32 T cell receptor beta chains were sequenced from one sample in a study of PD-L1 blockade in urothelial cancer. The method was immunoSEQ multiplex PCR; TCRdb's version includes in-frame clones alone and lacks a portion of them. The sample has roughly 90,000 clones, 90% seen once. This sample comprised PBMCs, obtained around atezolizumab (anti-PD-L1) treatment. The receptor source for this set is a man aged 55 to 69 with urothelial cancer.

The chain uses TRBV7-8 and TRBJ2-7; D possibly corresponds to TRBD1 (6 bases). Germline CDR1 and CDR2: SGHVS and FQNEAQ. The CDR3 runs to 15 residues. Trimming took 6 bases from V and 6 from J, leaving 21 bases between them. In nucleotides, the CDR3 is TGTGCCAGCAGACCCTCAACAGGGATGACGGGCGAGCAGTACTTC. Amino acid sequence: CASRPSTGMTGEQYF.

This clone appeared once. V is TRBV7-2 and J is TRBJ1-4, with 7 bases fitting TRBD1. The CDR3 extends over 14 amino acids. V lost 7 bases to trimming and J lost 8 bases; unmatched junction nucleotides: 10. Germline V gives CDR1 SGHTA, CDR2 FQGNSA. CDR3 protein: CASNPRGHGEKLFF. The CDR3 DNA reads TGTGCCAGCAACCCGAGGGGGCATGGAGAAAAACTGTTTTTT.

The rearrangement joins TRBV5-4 to TRBJ2-3; TRBD2 matches at 7 bases. Looked up from germline, CDR1 is SGHNT and CDR2 is YYREEE (reference sequence). J gave up 0 bases and V 4 bases, and 2 bases lay outside the gene matches. The CDR3 extends over 14 amino acids. Here the CDR3 reads CASSGRGSTDTQYF. In nucleotides, the CDR3 is TGTGCCAGCAGCGGGAGGGGTAGCACAGATACGCAGTATTTT.

With regard to this clone: A much more abundant neighbour one base away suggests this may be a read error. V and J are TRBV30 and TRBJ1-2; D may be TRBD1 (6 bases). From germline, CDR1 is GTSNPN and CDR2 SVGIG (reference sequence). The CDR3 consists of 14 residues. The CDR3 bases are TGTACCTGCTATAGAGGGGGGGGGCTCCATGGCTACACCTTC. Translating gives CTCYRGGGLHGYTF. Using reference TRBV30 and TRBJ1-2 for the parts outside the CDR3, the full variable domain is SQTIHQWPATLVQPVGSPLSLECTVEGTSNPNLYWYRQAAGRGLQLLFYSVGIGQISSEVPQNLSASRPQDRQFILSSKKLLLSDSGFYLCTCYRGGGLHGYTFGSGTRLTVV.

The gene calls are TRBV6-5 and TRBJ1-1, with 8 bases lining up with TRBD1. V was clipped by 4 bases and J by 5 bases; unmatched bases: 9. CDR3 length: 15 amino acids. The germline V gene has CDR1 MNHEY and CDR2 SVGAGI. The CDR3 sequence is CASSSTTGARTEAFF. The CDR3, as DNA: TGTGCCAGCAGTTCCACGACAGGGGCGAGAACTGAAGCTTTCTTT.

This clone appeared a single time. The chain couples TRBV4-1 to TRBJ2-7; no clear D. This CDR3 is built from 16 residues. V lost 1 base and J lost 0, with 13 bases in between. Per the germline V gene, CDR1 is MGHRA and CDR2 is YSYEKL. The CDR3 DNA sequence: TGCGCCAGCAGCCAAGTCCTGGCGGCAACCTCCTACGAGCAGTACTTC. Translated, it gives CASSQVLAATSYEQYF.

DNA of the CDR3: TGTGCCAGCAGTGAAGAGCAGACTAGTCTTCGCACAGATACGCAGTATTTT. This encodes CASSEEQTSLRTDTQYF. The gene calls are TRBV2 and TRBJ2-3; D possibly corresponds to TRBD2 (6 bases). This CDR3 comprises 17 residues. Germline assignment: CDR1 SNHLY and CDR2 FYNNEI. V lost 1 base and J lost 1, with 15 bases in between.

This rearrangement joins TRBV5-1 to TRBJ2-3; 7 bases line up with TRBD1. This CDR3 has 14 amino acids. J was trimmed by 6 bases and V by 1 base; bases with no gene match: 5. The germline CDR1 and CDR2 sequences are SGHRS and YFSETQ. In DNA form, the CDR3 reads TGCGCCAGCAGCTTGAGGGCAGGGGGTGATACGCAGTATTTT. Translating it yields CASSLRAGGDTQYF. Together with reference TRBV5-1 and TRBJ2-3, the CDR3 gives the full variable domain: KAGVTQTPRYLIKTRGQQVTLSCSPISGHRSVSWYQQTPGQGLQFLFEYFSETQRNKGNFPGRFSGRQFSNSRSEMNVSTLELGDSALYLCASSLRAGGDTQYFGPGTRLTVL.

The V and J genes are TRBV7-2 and TRBJ2-5; D possibly corresponds to TRBD2 (7 bases). The CDR3 is 13 residues long. The ends were cut back, 11 bases at V and 1 base at J, with 14 bases in the middle. Germline loops: CDR1 SGHTA, CDR2 FQGNSA. This chain's CDR3 is CAGGGGPQETQYF. In DNA form, the CDR3 reads TGTGCCGGAGGGGGGGGGCCCCAAGAGACCCAGTACTTC.

The chain has TRBV5-6 and TRBJ2-7; a weak D match, TRBD2 (6 bases). Between the trimmed V and J ends, which lost 4 bases and 4 bases, there was a span of 15 bases. The CDR3 extends over 14 amino acids. CDR1 and CDR2 from the germline V gene are SGHDT and YYEEEE. The CDR3 region has the DNA TGTGCCAGCAGCCCGATGGGGGGAGCATACGAGCAGTACTTC. Its protein product is CASSPMGGAYEQYF.

The chain carries TRBV4-3 and TRBJ1-1, with a possible D match to TRBD1 (6 bases). Looked up from germline, CDR1 is LGHNA and CDR2 is YSLEER. The CDR3 totals 16 residues. V was pared by 2 bases and J by 1 base, with 14 bases between. CDR3 in DNA: TGCGCCAGCAGCCAAAGGGGGGGGGCAGGGAACACTGAAGCTTTCTTT. This codes for CASSQRGGAGNTEAFF.

This clone was seen a single time. V and J are TRBV10-3 and TRBJ1-1, with no clear D. Germline V gene sequence: CDR1 ENHRY, CDR2 SYGVKD. The CDR3 is made up of 13 amino acids. V dropped 2 bases and J dropped 3 bases, with 7 bases sitting between them. The CDR3 loop reads CAISEPPDTEAFF. CDR3 bases: TGTGCCATCAGTGAGCCCCCGGACACTGAAGCTTTCTTT.

CDR3 bases: TGTGCCAGCAGCTTAATCGGCGGGAGAACCTACAATGAGCAGTTCTTC. Residues: CASSLIGGRTYNEQFF. The chain recombines TRBV7-2 with TRBJ2-1; 7 nucleotides align to TRBD2. V gave up 2 bases and J gave up 2 bases; unmatched junction bases: 6. This CDR3 is 16 amino acids long. Germline V gives CDR1 SGHTA, CDR2 FQGNSA.

This clone appeared once. The chain uses TRBV19 and TRBJ1-3; D gene ambiguous. The germline CDR1 and CDR2 sequences are LNHDA and SQIVND (reference sequence). The CDR3 spans 13 residues. V was pared by 3 bases and J by 0 bases, with 3 bases between. As DNA, the CDR3 is TGTGCCAGTAGTATCAACTCTGGAAACACCATATATTTT. Translation gives CASSINSGNTIYF.

The J gene is TRBJ1-3, the V gene TRBV2; TRBD1 might be the D (5 bases). V lost 10 bases and J 0 bases, leaving 13 bases between the germline ends. Germline loops: CDR1 SNHLY, CDR2 FYNNEI. CDR3 length: 14 residues. CDR3 protein: CATGGGSSGNTIYF. CDR3 DNA: TGTGCCACCGGGGGGGGGAGCTCTGGAAACACCATATATTTT.

V gene TRBV6-1 combines with J gene TRBJ1-2, with D tentatively TRBD1 (6 bases). Trimming left V 1 base short and J 3 bases short, with 9 bases between. From germline, CDR1 is MNHNS and CDR2 SASEGT. The CDR3 length is 14 residues. The CDR3 region is CASSEGTAYYGYTF. For the CDR3, the DNA is TGTGCCAGCAGTGAAGGGACAGCTTACTATGGCTACACCTTC.

In its sample, this clone was seen once. The chain is built from TRBV7-8 and TRBJ1-2; 10 bases line up with TRBD1. V shed 5 bases and J 7 bases; nucleotides not matched to a gene: 7. Germline CDR1 and CDR2: SGHVS and FQNEAQ. The CDR3 has 14 amino acids. The CDR3 DNA reads TGTGCCAGCAGCCCGACAGGGGGCGGGTTTGGCTACACCTTC. Translation gives CASSPTGGGFGYTF.

The CDR3 nucleotides are TGCGCCAGCAGCTTATCCCCCGGGAGCACAGATACGCAGTATTTT. It specifies CASSLSPGSTDTQYF. The rearrangement uses TRBV5-1 and TRBJ2-3; D uncertain. The V and J ends lost 2 bases and 0 bases respectively, with 10 bases between them. Germline V gene data show CDR1 as SGHRS and CDR2 as YFSETQ. This CDR3 contains 15 residues.

This chain connects TRBV5-1 to TRBJ2-5; the D gene is possibly TRBD2 (5 bases). Germline CDR1 is SGHRS and CDR2 is YFSETQ. The CDR3 is made up of 14 amino acids. With 3 bases removed from V and 2 bases from J, the gap between germline ends came to 11 bases. The CDR3 DNA sequence: TGCGCCAGCAGCTCGCGGACTGATCAAGAGACCCAGTACTTC. Translating it yields CASSSRTDQETQYF. Based on the CDR3 plus reference TRBV5-1 and TRBJ2-5, the full variable domain is KAGVTQTPRYLIKTRGQQVTLSCSPISGHRSVSWYQQTPGQGLQFLFEYFSETQRNKGNFPGRFSGRQFSNSRSEMNVSTLELGDSALYLCASSSRTDQETQYFGPGTRLLVL.

The CDR3 bases are TGTGCCAGCAGCTTAAGCCTAGCGGGGGGACAGCAGTTCTTC. Its translation: CASSLSLAGGQQFF. The rearrangement uses TRBV7-2 and TRBJ2-1; TRBD2 matches at 11 bases. V lost 2 bases and J lost 11; bases outside the gene matches: 5. The CDR3 length is 14 residues. Germline V gene data show CDR1 as SGHTA and CDR2 as FQGNSA.

The chain joins TRBV11-2 to TRBJ2-3; 12 bases fit TRBD2. V shed 5 bases and J 3 bases; nucleotides not matched to a gene: 3. CDR3 length equals 15 residues. In germline, CDR1 is SGHAT, CDR2 FQNNGV. This CDR3 reads CASSRGLAGTDTQYF. The CDR3 DNA reads as TGTGCCAGCAGCCGTGGACTAGCGGGGACAGATACGCAGTATTTT.

The chain has TRBV5-1 and TRBJ2-5, with 7 bases that match TRBD1. Germline V gene lookup returns CDR1 SGHRS and CDR2 YFSETQ. This CDR3 has 15 amino acids. Trimming took 2 bases from V and 5 from J; bases not matched to a gene: 9. The CDR3 nucleotides are TGCGCCAGCAGCTTTGGGACAGCCCTAGGGGAGACCCAGTACTTC. Its translation: CASSFGTALGETQYF.

This clone has only a few counts. This chain uses TRBV7-9 with TRBJ2-6; TRBD1 agrees at 7 bases. The CDR3 spans 18 residues. The V gene end was trimmed by 5 bases and the J gene end by 3 bases; junction bases not matched to a gene: 13. Germline V gene sequence: CDR1 SEHNR, CDR2 FQNEAQ (reference sequence). The DNA of the CDR3 is TGTGCCAGCAGCCCCGCTCGGACAGGTTTTGGTGGGGCCAACGTCCTGACTTTC. Translation: CASSPARTGFGGANVLTF.

J is TRBJ2-2 and V is TRBV30; 7 bases line up with TRBD1. Germline CDR1 GTSNPN, CDR2 SVGIG (reference sequence). With V trimmed by 3 bases and J by 4 bases, 26 bases remained unmatched. The CDR3 extends over 21 amino acids. CDR3 loop: CAWRGRGQGSDLVLGTGELFF. In DNA form, the CDR3 reads TGTGCCTGGAGAGGTAGGGGGCAGGGATCGGATTTGGTTCTAGGCACCGGGGAGCTGTTTTTT.

The chain combines TRBV10-3 with TRBJ2-1, with 8 positions matching TRBD1. The CDR3 is made up of 17 amino acids. CDR1 is ENHRY and CDR2 is SYGVKD in the germline V gene. With 4 bases clipped from V and 0 bases from J, the junction kept 8 bases outside the gene matches. The CDR3 protein is CAISGQGIINSYNEQFF. The CDR3 bases are TGTGCCATCAGTGGACAGGGGATTATTAACTCCTACAATGAGCAGTTCTTC.

The CDR3 DNA is TGTGCCAGCAGCTTAGGGGTAGCGGCAACAGAGACCCAGTACTTC. It codes for CASSLGVAATETQYF. This chain uses TRBV7-2 with TRBJ2-5, with D possibly being TRBD2 (6 bases). Per the germline V gene, CDR1 is SGHTA and CDR2 is FQGNSA. The V and J ends lost 1 base and 4 bases respectively, with 13 bases between them. The length of the CDR3 is 15 residues.

The chain employs TRBV5-1 and TRBJ2-2, with TRBD1 identical over 11 bases. CDR1 and CDR2 (germline): SGHRS, YFSETQ. The CDR3 is 16 amino acids. With V trimmed by 4 bases and J by 6 bases, 8 bases remained unmatched. The CDR3 DNA reads TGCGCCAGCAGCCTTAGGACAGGGGGCGCTTCCGGGGAGCTGTTTTTT. It is translated as CASSLRTGGASGELFF.

The V call is TRBV11-2, the J call TRBJ2-7; 10 bases are a match to TRBD1. Germline CDR1 is SGHAT and CDR2 is FQNNGV. The V segment lost 1 base and the J segment 0 bases; nucleotides outside the gene matches: 0. The CDR3 extends over 15 amino acids. CDR3 loop: CASSLGTGGSYEQYF. CDR3 coding DNA: TGTGCCAGCAGCTTAGGGACAGGGGGCTCCTACGAGCAGTACTTC.

The rearrangement uses TRBV19 and TRBJ2-1; 9 bases match TRBD2. Germline-derived CDR1 and CDR2 are LNHDA and SQIVND (reference sequence). There are 15 residues in the CDR3. V was clipped by 1 base and J by 6 bases; unmatched bases: 4. Written as DNA, the CDR3 is TGTGCCAGTAGTATAGGCGGGGGGGCCGCCAATGAGCAGTTCTTC. Translated: CASSIGGGAANEQFF.

The chain couples TRBV9 to TRBJ1-4; 7 nucleotides line up with TRBD1. Germline V gene sequence: CDR1 SGDLS, CDR2 YYNGEE. The CDR3 consists of 15 residues. Trimming removed 2 bases from V and 8 bases from J; junction bases left unmatched: 9. CDR3 region: CASSVGTGVGEKLFF. DNA of the CDR3: TGTGCCAGCAGCGTTGGAACAGGGGTGGGCGAAAAACTGTTTTTT.

The V and J genes are TRBV7-2 and TRBJ2-6, with 11 bases fitting TRBD2. J gave up 0 bases and V 3 bases, and 4 bases lay outside the gene matches. This CDR3 region has 18 residues. Per germline, CDR1 SGHTA and CDR2 FQGNSA. Here the CDR3 reads CASSFRLAGPSGANVLTF. The CDR3 nucleotides read TGTGCCAGCAGCTTCAGACTAGCGGGACCCTCTGGGGCCAACGTCCTGACTTTC.

This chain uses TRBV2 with TRBJ2-5; 9 bases map to TRBD2. Germline V gives CDR1 SNHLY, CDR2 FYNNEI. J lost 5 bases, V lost 7 bases, and 11 bases had no gene match. The length of the CDR3 is 15 residues. CDR3 nucleotide sequence: TGTGCCAGCACCCCGGGACTAGCCCCGGGTGAGACCCAGTACTTC. Translation gives CASTPGLAPGETQYF. Variable domain in full (rest from reference TRBV2 and TRBJ2-5): EPEVTQTPSHQVTQMGQEVILRCVPISNHLYFYWYRQILGQKVEFLVSFYNNEISEKSEIFDDQFSVERPDGSNFTLKIRSTKLEDSAMYFCASTPGLAPGETQYFGPGTRLLVL.